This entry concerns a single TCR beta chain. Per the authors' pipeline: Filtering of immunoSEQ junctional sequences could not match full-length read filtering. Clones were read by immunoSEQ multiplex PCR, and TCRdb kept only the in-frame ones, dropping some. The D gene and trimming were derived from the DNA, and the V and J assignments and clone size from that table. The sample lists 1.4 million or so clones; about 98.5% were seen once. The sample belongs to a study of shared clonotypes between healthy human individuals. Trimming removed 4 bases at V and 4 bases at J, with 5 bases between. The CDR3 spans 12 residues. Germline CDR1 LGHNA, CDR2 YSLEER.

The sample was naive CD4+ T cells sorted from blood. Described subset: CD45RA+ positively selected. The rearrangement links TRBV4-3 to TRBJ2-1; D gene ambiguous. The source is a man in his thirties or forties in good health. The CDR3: CASSPLYNEQFF. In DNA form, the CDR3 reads TGCGCCAGCAGCCCGCTGTACAATGAGCAGTTCTTC.